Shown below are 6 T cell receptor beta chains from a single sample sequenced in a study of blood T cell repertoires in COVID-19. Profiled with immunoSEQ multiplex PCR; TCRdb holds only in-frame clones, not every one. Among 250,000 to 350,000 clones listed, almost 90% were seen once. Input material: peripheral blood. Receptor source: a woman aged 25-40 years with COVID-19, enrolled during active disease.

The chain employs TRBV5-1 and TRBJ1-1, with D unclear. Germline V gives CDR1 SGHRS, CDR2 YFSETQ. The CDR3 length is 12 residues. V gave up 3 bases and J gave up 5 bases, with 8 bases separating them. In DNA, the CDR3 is TGCGCCAGCAGCTCTACGGTTACTGAAGCTTTCTTT. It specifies CASSSTVTEAFF.

The CDR3, as DNA: TGTGCCAGCAGTTATGGCCTGAACCTAGCCAAAAACATTCAGTACTTC. Translating it yields CASSYGLNLAKNIQYF. This chain joins TRBV6-2 or TRBV6-3 and TRBJ2-4; D gene unclear. V was pared by 3 bases and J by 0 bases, with 12 bases between. The CDR3 length is 16 residues. The germline V gene has CDR1 MNHEY and CDR2 SVGEGT.

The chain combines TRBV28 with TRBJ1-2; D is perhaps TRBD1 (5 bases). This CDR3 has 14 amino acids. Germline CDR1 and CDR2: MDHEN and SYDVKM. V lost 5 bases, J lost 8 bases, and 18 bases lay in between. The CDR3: CASSPGGSGDGYTF. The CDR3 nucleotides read TGTGCCAGCAGTCCCGGGGGGTCGGGGGACGGCTACACCTTC.

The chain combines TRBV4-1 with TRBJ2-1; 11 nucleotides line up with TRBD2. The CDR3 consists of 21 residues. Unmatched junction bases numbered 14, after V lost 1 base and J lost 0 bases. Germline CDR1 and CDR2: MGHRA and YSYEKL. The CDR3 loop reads CASSQGGGTSGIWSSYNEQFF. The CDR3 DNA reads TGCGCCAGCAGCCAAGGTGGAGGGACTAGCGGTATATGGAGCTCCTACAATGAGCAGTTCTTC.

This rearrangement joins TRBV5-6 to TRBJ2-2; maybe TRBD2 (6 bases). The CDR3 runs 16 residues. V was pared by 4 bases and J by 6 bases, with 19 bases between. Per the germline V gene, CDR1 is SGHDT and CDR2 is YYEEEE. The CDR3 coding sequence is TGTGCCAGCAGCCTGATCCGGGACTTAAAGGCCGGGGAGCTGTTTTTT. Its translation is CASSLIRDLKAGELFF.

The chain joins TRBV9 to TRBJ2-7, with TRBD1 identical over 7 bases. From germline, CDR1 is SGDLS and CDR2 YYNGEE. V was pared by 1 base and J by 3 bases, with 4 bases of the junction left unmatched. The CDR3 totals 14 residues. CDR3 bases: TGTGCCAGCAGCGTAAGGTCAGGGGGCTACGAGCAGTACTTC. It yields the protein CASSVRSGGYEQYF.